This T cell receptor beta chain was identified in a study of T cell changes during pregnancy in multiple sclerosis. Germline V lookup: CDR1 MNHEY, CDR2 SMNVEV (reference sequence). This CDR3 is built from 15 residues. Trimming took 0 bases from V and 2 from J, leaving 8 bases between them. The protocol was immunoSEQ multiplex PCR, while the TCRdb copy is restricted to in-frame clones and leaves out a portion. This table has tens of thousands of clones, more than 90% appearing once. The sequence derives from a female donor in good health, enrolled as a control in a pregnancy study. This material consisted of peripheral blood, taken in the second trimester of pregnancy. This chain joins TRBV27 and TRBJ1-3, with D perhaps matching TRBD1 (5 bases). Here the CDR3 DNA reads TGTGCCAGCAGTTTATCGGCAGGGCCTGGAAACACCATATATTTT. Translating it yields CASSLSAGPGNTIYF.